The 24 T cell receptor beta chains given below trace back to one sample, sequenced in a study of radiation and T cells in renal cell carcinoma. The time point here: blood 4 weeks post-SBRT, at nephrectomy. Stated treatment: 15 Gy SBRT to primary tumor, nephrectomy 4 weeks later. Profiled with immunoSEQ multiplex PCR; TCRdb holds only in-frame clones, not every one. The sample shows about 86,000 clones, around four fifths of them seen only once. Sequenced material: blood, taken from a patient whose treatment included radiotherapy and nephrectomy. These receptors originate from a man aged 45 to 65 with renal cell carcinoma.

This clone was found a few times. The chain is built from TRBV20-1 and TRBJ2-2, with TRBD1 as a possible D gene (6 bases). The CDR3 totals 11 residues. Germline V CDR1 and CDR2: DFQATT, SNEGSKA (reference sequence). V was trimmed by 8 bases and J by 8 bases, leaving 12 bases between them. CDR3 protein: CSYRVSGELFF. The CDR3 nucleotides are TGCAGTTACAGGGTTTCGGGGGAGCTGTTTTTT.

The chain couples TRBV4-2 to TRBJ1-2; D ambiguous. CDR3 length equals 13 residues. Germline V lookup: CDR1 LGHNA, CDR2 YNFKEQ. V lost 1 base, J lost 3 bases, and 6 bases lay in between. CDR3 sequence: CASSQAGDYGYTF. In DNA form, the CDR3 reads TGTGCCAGCAGCCAAGCCGGGGACTATGGCTACACCTTC.

The rearrangement links TRBV19 to TRBJ2-1; D is perhaps TRBD1 or TRBD2 (5 bases each). The CDR3 has 16 amino acids. Deletions cut 10 bases from V and 2 bases from J, with 21 bases between. Germline-derived CDR1 and CDR2 are LNHDA and SQIVND (reference sequence). CDR3: CATRGSGTVTYNEQFF. In DNA, the CDR3 is TGTGCCACCCGGGGCTCCGGGACCGTCACCTACAATGAGCAGTTCTTC.

The count of this clone is one. V gene TRBV6-6 combines with J gene TRBJ2-7; the D gene is possibly TRBD1 (6 bases). CDR3 size: 13 residues. CDR1 MNHNY and CDR2 SVGAGI come from the germline V gene (reference sequence). V was shortened by 6 bases and J by 0 bases, with 9 bases between the two germline ends. The CDR3 nucleotides are TGTGCCAGCAGGGACAGCCCCTCCTACGAGCAGTACTTC. Protein: CASRDSPSYEQYF.

V and J are TRBV18 and TRBJ2-2; no reliable D call. The CDR3 is made up of 13 amino acids. V was clipped by 3 bases and J by 5 bases, with 7 bases between them. CDR1 and CDR2 from the germline V gene are KGHSH and LQKENI. The CDR3 coding sequence is TGTGCCAGCTCACCCTCAAGGACCGGGGAGCTGTTTTTT. Translation: CASSPSRTGELFF.

The chain carries TRBV6-6 and TRBJ1-5; TRBD1 might be the D (5 bases). The CDR3 has 13 residues. CDR1 is MNHNY and CDR2 is SVGAGI in the germline V gene (reference sequence). Trimming removed 5 bases at V and 5 bases at J, with 10 bases between. CDR3 DNA sequence: TGTGCCAGCAGTACGCAGGGCGATCAGCCCCAGCATTTT. As protein: CASSTQGDQPQHF.

CDR3 sequence: CASSQAVAGADIQYF. The CDR3 coding sequence is TGCGCCAGCAGCCAAGCGGTGGCAGGGGCGGACATTCAGTACTTC. J is TRBJ2-4 and V is TRBV4-1; a possible D gene is TRBD1 (6 bases). Germline V gene sequence: CDR1 MGHRA, CDR2 YSYEKL. The CDR3 is 15 amino acids. With 1 base removed from V and 8 bases from J, the gap between germline ends came to 15 bases.

The chain employs TRBV6-5 and TRBJ1-4; possible D gene TRBD1, 5 bases. The CDR3 runs to 16 residues. The germline CDR1 and CDR2 sequences are MNHEY and SVGAGI. Trimming stripped 0 bases from V and 3 bases from J, with 11 bases between. The CDR3 DNA is TGTGCCAGCAGTTACTCGACCGGACAACCTAATGAAAAACTGTTTTTT. It is translated as CASSYSTGQPNEKLFF.

This chain joins TRBV29-1 and TRBJ2-5, with 12 positions matching TRBD2. Germline CDR1 and CDR2: SQVTM and ANQGSEA. V lost 6 bases to trimming and J lost 5 bases; unmatched junction nucleotides: 13. This CDR3 has 16 amino acids. CDR3 sequence: CSVPRGTSGFEETQYF. Here the CDR3 DNA reads TGCAGCGTGCCCCGAGGGACTAGCGGGTTCGAGGAGACCCAGTACTTC.

Ten or more counts support this clone. This chain uses TRBV2 with TRBJ1-1; D is undetermined. V was clipped by 7 bases and J by 1 base, with 7 bases between them. From germline, CDR1 is SNHLY and CDR2 FYNNEI. CDR3 length: 12 amino acids. CDR3 DNA sequence: TGTGCCAGCAACACGGGGAACACTGAAGCTTTCTTT. This translates into CASNTGNTEAFF.

V usage is TRBV11-3 and J usage is TRBJ2-1; TRBD1 aligns across 9 bases. This CDR3 is built from 14 residues. Germline lookup yields CDR1 SGHNT and CDR2 YENEEA. The trim removed 6 bases at V and 8 bases at J, leaving 8 bases unmatched. This chain's CDR3 is CASSSGQGLDEQFF. The CDR3 DNA is TGTGCCAGCAGTTCGGGACAGGGTCTGGATGAGCAGTTCTTC. Based on the CDR3 plus reference TRBV11-3 and TRBJ2-1, the full variable domain is EAGVVQSPRYKIIEKKQPVAFWCNPISGHNTLYWYLQNLGQGPELLIRYENEEAVDDSQLPKDRFSAERLKGVDSTLKIQPAELGDSAVYLCASSSGQGLDEQFFGPGTRLTVL.

Remarks on this clone: Other DNA sequences within the sample encode an identical CDR3. The chain joins TRBV20-1 to TRBJ2-5, with a possible D match to TRBD2 (6 bases). With 5 bases removed from V and 2 bases from J, the gap between germline ends came to 6 bases. The CDR3 is 11 residues long. Per the germline V gene, CDR1 is DFQATT and CDR2 is SNEGSKA (reference sequence). CDR3 sequence (DNA): TGCAGTGCTGGGGGGCAAGAGACCCAGTACTTC. Translating it yields CSAGGQETQYF.

This clone was observed a few times. The J gene is TRBJ1-2, the V gene TRBV7-2; D call uncertain. CDR1 and CDR2 from the germline V gene are SGHTA and FQGNSA. V was shortened by 5 bases and J by 4 bases, with 14 bases between the two germline ends. This CDR3 has 14 residues. Here the CDR3 reads CASSQAPPSYGYTF. Here the CDR3 DNA reads TGTGCCAGCAGCCAAGCCCCCCCATCCTATGGCTACACCTTC.

V and J are TRBV7-2 and TRBJ2-5; TRBD1 aligns across 12 bases. Germline V gene lookup returns CDR1 SGHTA and CDR2 FQGNSA. The CDR3 has 17 residues. Germline trimming cut 2 bases from V and 7 bases from J; bases unmatched to any gene: 11. The CDR3 DNA reads as TGTGCCAGCAGCTTACTATCCGGGACAGGGGGCGAAGGGACCCAGTACTTC. This translates into CASSLLSGTGGEGTQYF.

V is TRBV10-3 and J is TRBJ1-2, with 7 nucleotides matching TRBD1. The CDR3 extends over 20 amino acids. Germline lookup yields CDR1 ENHRY and CDR2 SYGVKD. Trimming at V came to 2 bases and at J to 3 bases, leaving 21 bases not matched to a gene. The CDR3 sequence is CAISEPQIGFRQGRHYGYTF. The DNA of the CDR3 is TGTGCCATCAGTGAGCCACAAATCGGATTCCGACAGGGAAGGCACTATGGCTACACCTTC.

This clone was found once. The chain links TRBV5-1 to TRBJ2-2; D remains ambiguous. V lost 0 bases to trimming and J lost 10 bases, with 16 bases between them. The CDR3 extends over 15 amino acids. Germline CDR1 SGHRS, CDR2 YFSETQ. CDR3 coding DNA: TGCGCCAGCAGCTTGGGTGGCCGGTTAGCTATGGAGCTGTTTTTT. Amino acid sequence: CASSLGGRLAMELFF.

CDR3 sequence (DNA): TGTGCCACAGACTCCGGGAAAAACAGGGAATTAGTGGACGAGCAGTACTTC. As protein: CATDSGKNRELVDEQYF. The gene calls are TRBV25-1 and TRBJ2-7; a possible D gene is TRBD1 (6 bases). The V gene's germline CDR1 is MGHDK and CDR2 SYGVNS. The CDR3 totals 17 residues. Trimming shortened V by 10 bases and J by 5 bases, and 30 bases separated the two germline ends.

In this sample, this clone turned up a few times. The rearrangement joins TRBV7-9 to TRBJ2-1; D possibly corresponds to TRBD2 (7 bases). This CDR3 is 13 amino acids long. Between the trimmed V and J ends, which lost 5 bases and 8 bases, there was a span of 13 bases. CDR1 SEHNR and CDR2 FQNEAQ come from the germline V gene (reference sequence). The CDR3 coding sequence is TGTGCCAGCAGCGTGTGGGGGGGCGATGAGCAGTTCTTC. Its protein is CASSVWGGDEQFF.

The genes are TRBV2 and TRBJ2-1; 7 bases line up with TRBD2. After removal of 5 bases from V and 2 bases from J, the junction contained 3 bases not matched to a gene. The germline gives CDR1 SNHLY, CDR2 FYNNEI. The CDR3 spans 14 residues. The CDR3 here is CASSREATYNEQFF. The CDR3 DNA follows: TGTGCCAGCAGTCGGGAGGCAACCTACAATGAGCAGTTCTTC.

The V and J genes are TRBV9 and TRBJ2-1; D is undetermined. Germline assignment: CDR1 SGDLS and CDR2 YYNGEE. The V gene lost 3 bases and the J gene lost 2 bases, with 12 bases spanning the gap. This CDR3 region has 15 residues. CDR3 residues: CASSERTAAYNEQFF. In nucleotides, the CDR3 is TGTGCCAGCAGCGAGAGGACGGCTGCCTACAATGAGCAGTTCTTC.

The CDR3: CASSVWHSNQPQHF. The CDR3 DNA sequence: TGTGCCAGCAGCGTATGGCATAGCAATCAGCCCCAGCATTTT. The chain links TRBV5-5 to TRBJ1-5; D unclear. CDR1 is SGHKS, CDR2 YYEKEE, per germline (reference sequence). This CDR3 region has 14 residues. V was shortened by 4 bases and J by 0 bases, with 8 bases between the two germline ends.

The V gene is TRBV7-2, the J gene TRBJ2-1; 7 bases are shared with TRBD2. CDR1 is SGHTA and CDR2 is FQGNSA in the germline V gene. The CDR3 runs to 16 residues. V lost 5 bases and J lost 4; bases outside the gene matches: 11. The CDR3 loop reads CASSAINRDYYNEQFF. In nucleotides, the CDR3 is TGTGCCAGCAGCGCAATAAACCGGGACTATTACAATGAGCAGTTCTTC.

This chain connects TRBV5-4 to TRBJ1-4, with 9 bases aligning to TRBD1. The CDR3 covers 15 residues. Germline CDR1 reads SGHNT; CDR2 reads YYREEE (reference sequence). V shed 4 bases, J shed 7 bases, and the junction held 8 bases outside the gene matches. The CDR3 DNA sequence: TGTGCCAGCAGCCCCGGAGGACAGGGGAGTGAAAAACTGTTTTTT. Protein: CASSPGGQGSEKLFF.

V is TRBV28 and J is TRBJ1-1, with a weak D call TRBD1 (5 bases). This CDR3 is 14 amino acids long. Trimming removed 6 bases from V and 0 bases from J, with 11 bases in between. CDR1 MDHEN and CDR2 SYDVKM come from the germline V gene. CDR3 coding DNA: TGTGCCAGCAGCCGAGGGGATTTGAACACTGAAGCTTTCTTT. Protein sequence: CASSRGDLNTEAFF.